This TCR beta chain was retrieved from a study of cytomegalovirus exposure and HLA in healthy donors. Whole-study findings and limits: Highly shared sequence variants in one cluster were likely a sequencing artifact. 164 TCR beta chains were listed as cytomegalovirus-associated.

PCR primers comprised 60 Vbeta and 13 Jbeta primers. Profiling relied on immunoSEQ multiplex PCR, and the TCRdb table lists in-frame clones only, not all of them. The sample lists just under 65,000 clones, over 75% occurring once. Remarks on this clone: Its target is not known.

The sequenced material came from PBMCs. The source is a woman between 25 and 40 years old in good health and CMV-seronegative.

CDR3 sequence reads: CASSYSRGDYEQYF. The CDR3 DNA reads as TGTGCCAGCAGTTACTCTCGCGGGGACTACGAGCAGTACTTC. J is TRBJ2-7 and V is TRBV6-5; a possible D gene is TRBD2 (6 bases). V lost 0 bases, J lost 3 bases, and 9 bases lay in between. This CDR3 is built from 14 residues. Germline lookup yields CDR1 MNHEY and CDR2 SVGAGI.